The next 18 T cell receptor beta chains were all read from a single sample in a study of T cell responses to AZD1222 COVID-19 vaccine. TCRdb keeps only in-frame clones here, not all; method: immunoSEQ multiplex PCR. This repertoire shows tens of thousands of clones, around 92% found once; its top ten account for roughly 5.4%. The starting material was peripheral blood, obtained on day 0 of AZD1222 vaccination. These receptors all come from an adult in good health.

V and J are TRBV6-1 and TRBJ2-1, with no clear D. V was shortened by 0 bases and J by 5 bases, with 8 bases between the two germline ends. Germline V lookup: CDR1 MNHNS, CDR2 SASEGT. The CDR3 is made up of 14 amino acids. In nucleotides, the CDR3 is TGTGCCAGCAGTGAAGCTAACTATGACAATGAGCAGTTCTTC. Translating gives CASSEANYDNEQFF.

V usage is TRBV6-2 or TRBV6-3 and J usage is TRBJ2-7; D is perhaps TRBD1 (7 bases). The germline V and J ends were trimmed by 6 bases and 2 bases, with 20 bases remaining between them. This CDR3 comprises 16 residues. Germline lookup yields CDR1 MNHEY and CDR2 SVGEGT. The CDR3 here is CASSLPRAGQTYEQYF. The CDR3 DNA reads TGTGCCAGCAGCCTACCTCGGGCGGGACAGACCTACGAGCAGTACTTC.

Details on this clone: This is likely an artifact of a read error, given a far larger clone one base away. The rearrangement joins TRBV28 to TRBJ1-1; a weak D match, TRBD1 (6 bases). V lost 6 bases to trimming and J lost 1 base, with 6 bases between them. Germline values: CDR1 MDHEN, CDR2 SYDVKM. The CDR3 has 12 amino acids. In nucleotides, the CDR3 is TGTGCCAGCAGGACAGGGAACACTGAAGCTTTCTTT. Encoded protein: CASRTGNTEAFF.

The V and J genes are TRBV30 and TRBJ2-7, with TRBD1 matching over 8 bases. CDR3 length equals 15 residues. The germline gives CDR1 GTSNPN, CDR2 SVGIG (reference sequence). V lost 5 bases, J lost 3 bases, and 12 bases stayed unmatched. The CDR3 sequence: CAWVLRAGGDYEQYF. CDR3 nucleotides: TGTGCCTGGGTCTTAAGGGCAGGGGGCGACTACGAGCAGTACTTC.

V and J are TRBV27 and TRBJ1-1, with D unclear. Germline CDR1 and CDR2: MNHEY and SMNVEV (reference sequence). V shed 4 bases and J shed 1 base, with 10 bases lying between them. The CDR3 contains 14 residues. CDR3 residues: CASSSFFRNTEAFF. The CDR3 DNA follows: TGTGCCAGCAGTTCGTTCTTCAGGAACACTGAAGCTTTCTTT.

The chain's CDR3 is CASSPLASGSVETQYF. CDR3 DNA: TGTGCCAGCTCACCTCTCGCAAGTGGTAGCGTCGAGACCCAGTACTTC. V is TRBV18 and J is TRBJ2-5; a weak D match, TRBD2 (5 bases). V was cut by 3 bases and J by 5 bases, with 19 bases left in between. Germline loops: CDR1 KGHSH, CDR2 LQKENI. The CDR3 has 16 amino acids. The variable domain in full, with the rest retrieved from reference TRBV18 and TRBJ2-5, is NAGVMQNPRHLVRRRGQEARLRCSPMKGHSHVYWYRQLPEEGLKFMVYLQKENIIDESGMPKERFSAEFPKEGPSILRIQQVVRGDSAAYFCASSPLASGSVETQYFGPGTRLLVL.

This clone was observed once. The CDR3, as DNA: TGTGCCAGCAGCTTAGGCCCGTCTGGCTCCTACGAGCAGTACTTC. It encodes CASSLGPSGSYEQYF. J is TRBJ2-7 and V is TRBV7-9; D not resolved. CDR3 size: 15 residues. The ends were cut back, 1 base at V and 0 bases at J, with 10 bases in the middle. The germline gives CDR1 SEHNR, CDR2 FQNEAQ (reference sequence).

This clone was recorded only once. This chain uses TRBV14 with TRBJ1-5, with no clear D. Trimming removed 1 base at V and 3 bases at J, with 16 bases between. This CDR3 comprises 17 residues. Germline lookup yields CDR1 SGHDN and CDR2 FVKESK. CDR3 nucleotides: TGTGCCAGCAGCCAAGGGGGAGGAGACCCGTACAATCAGCCCCAGCATTTT. This sequence encodes CASSQGGGDPYNQPQHF.

The chain carries TRBV6-6 and TRBJ1-3; D perhaps matches TRBD1 (5 bases). This CDR3 contains 16 residues. Germline V CDR1 and CDR2: MNHNY, SVGAGI (reference sequence). V dropped 7 bases and J dropped 0 bases, with 16 bases sitting between them. The CDR3 DNA reads as TGTGCCAGCACGGCTAAGGGGACTCACTCTGGAAACACCATATATTTT. Protein: CASTAKGTHSGNTIYF.

The rearrangement links TRBV5-1 to TRBJ2-1; the match to TRBD2 covers 7 bases. CDR1 SGHRS and CDR2 YFSETQ come from the germline V gene. The CDR3 consists of 17 residues. V was pared by 3 bases and J by 1 base, with 10 bases of the junction left unmatched. The CDR3, as DNA: TGCGCCAGCAGCTGGGGGAGGGCCGAAGAGTCCTACAATGAGCAGTTCTTC. This sequence encodes CASSWGRAEESYNEQFF. Using reference TRBV5-1 and TRBJ2-1 for the parts outside the CDR3, the full variable domain is KAGVTQTPRYLIKTRGQQVTLSCSPISGHRSVSWYQQTPGQGLQFLFEYFSETQRNKGNFPGRFSGRQFSNSRSEMNVSTLELGDSALYLCASSWGRAEESYNEQFFGPGTRLTVL.

This chain connects TRBV6-5 to TRBJ2-1; 9 bases are shared with TRBD2. CDR3 length: 15 residues. Germline V gene data show CDR1 as MNHEY and CDR2 as SVGAGI. V shed 6 bases, J shed 6 bases, and the junction held 9 bases outside the gene matches. Written as DNA, the CDR3 is TGTGCCAGCAGGTGGGATCTAGCGGGATTCAATGAGCAGTTCTTC. Its translation is CASRWDLAGFNEQFF.

The gene calls are TRBV6-5 and TRBJ2-7; the match to TRBD2 covers 9 bases. Germline V CDR1 and CDR2: MNHEY, SVGAGI. The CDR3 length is 15 residues. J lost 6 bases, V lost 6 bases, and 12 bases had no gene match. The CDR3 coding sequence is TGTGCCAGCAGCCTCCCGGGGTTAGCGGGAGCCGAGCAGTACTTC. This sequence encodes CASSLPGLAGAEQYF.

This sequence joins TRBV27 and TRBJ2-1; a possible D gene is TRBD2 (6 bases). The ends were cut back, 3 bases at V and 6 bases at J, with 24 bases in the middle. The germline CDR1 and CDR2 sequences are MNHEY and SMNVEV (reference sequence). The CDR3 covers 18 residues. CDR3 nucleotide sequence: TGTGCCAGCAGTTTGCGGCCAGCGGGCTGGTCAGGCAGCAATGAGCAGTTCTTC. Translating gives CASSLRPAGWSGSNEQFF.

The chain combines TRBV7-9 with TRBJ2-6; D call uncertain. The germline gives CDR1 SEHNR, CDR2 FQNEAQ (reference sequence). Trimming stripped 2 bases from V and 4 bases from J, with 6 bases between. The CDR3 covers 14 residues. Here the CDR3 reads CASSLIGGANVLTF. The CDR3 DNA follows: TGTGCCAGCAGCTTAATAGGGGGGGCCAACGTCCTGACTTTC.

The V gene is TRBV10-1, the J gene TRBJ2-2, with 9 positions matching TRBD1. This CDR3 contains 13 residues. Germline V gene lookup returns CDR1 WNHNN and CDR2 SYGVQD (reference sequence). J gave up 6 bases and V 4 bases, and 0 bases lay outside the gene matches. The CDR3 sequence: CASSGTGAGELFF. DNA for the CDR3: TGCGCCAGCAGTGGGACAGGGGCCGGGGAGCTGTTTTTT.

This sequence joins TRBV6-5 and TRBJ1-2; D is undetermined. Germline lookup yields CDR1 MNHEY and CDR2 SVGAGI. The CDR3 contains 15 residues. V gave up 4 bases and J gave up 4 bases, with 16 bases separating them. Written as DNA, the CDR3 is TGTGCCAGCAGTTCTCCTCCTGCTATTCTCTATGGCTACACCTTC. This sequence encodes CASSSPPAILYGYTF.

The J gene is TRBJ1-2, the V gene TRBV7-9, with D perhaps TRBD1 (5 bases). Trimming took off 1 base at V and 4 bases at J, with 10 bases between the two ends. Germline CDR1 and CDR2: SEHNR and FQNEAQ (reference sequence). The CDR3 is 14 amino acids. The CDR3 spells CASSLGGVIYGYTF. In DNA, the CDR3 is TGTGCCAGCAGCTTAGGGGGCGTCATCTATGGCTACACCTTC.

This chain links TRBV28 with TRBJ1-5, with 8 bases matching TRBD1. CDR3 length: 15 residues. With V trimmed by 5 bases and J by 4 bases, 7 bases remained unmatched. The V gene's germline CDR1 is MDHEN and CDR2 SYDVKM. The CDR3 loop reads CASSGRDRYNQPQHF. CDR3 bases: TGTGCCAGCAGTGGCCGGGACAGGTATAATCAGCCCCAGCATTTT.